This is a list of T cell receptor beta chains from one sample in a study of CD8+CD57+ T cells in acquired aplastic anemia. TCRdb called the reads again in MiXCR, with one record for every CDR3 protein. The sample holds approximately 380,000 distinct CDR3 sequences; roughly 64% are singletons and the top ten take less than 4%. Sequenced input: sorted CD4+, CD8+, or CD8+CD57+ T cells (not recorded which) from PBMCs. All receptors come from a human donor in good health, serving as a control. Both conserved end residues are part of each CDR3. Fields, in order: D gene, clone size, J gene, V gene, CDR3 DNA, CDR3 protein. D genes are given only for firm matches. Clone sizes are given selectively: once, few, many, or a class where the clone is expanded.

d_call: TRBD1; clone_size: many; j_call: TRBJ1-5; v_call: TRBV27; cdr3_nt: TGTGCCAGCAGTTTATTGGGACAGGGGGCAGGTCAGCCCCAGCATTTT; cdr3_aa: CASSLLGQGAGQPQHF
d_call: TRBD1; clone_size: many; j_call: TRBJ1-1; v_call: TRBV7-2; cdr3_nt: TGTGCCAGCAGCTTCGGAGGGGGCGATATAGCTTTCTTT; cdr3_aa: CASSFGGGDIAFF
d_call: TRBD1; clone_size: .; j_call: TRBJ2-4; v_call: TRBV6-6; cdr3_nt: TGTGCCAGCAGTTACTCGACAGGGGCGTACGACAAGTACTTCCGGTACTTC; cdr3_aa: CASSYSTGAYDKYFRYF
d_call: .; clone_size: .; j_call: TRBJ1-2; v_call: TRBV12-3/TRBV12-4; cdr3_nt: TGTGCCAGCAGTTTTTACAAGGGAACTGGCTATGGCTACACCTTC; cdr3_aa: CASSFYKGTGYGYTF
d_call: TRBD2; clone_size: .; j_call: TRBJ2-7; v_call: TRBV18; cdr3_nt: TGTGCCAGCTCACCGGCGGTTAGAGCGGGGAGGGGCGGGCAGTACTTC; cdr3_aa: CASSPAVRAGRGGQYF
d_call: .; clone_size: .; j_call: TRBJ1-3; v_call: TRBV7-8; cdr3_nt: TGTGCCAGCAGCTTATTCGACGTGAACCAGCCCCTTGGAAACACCATATATTTT; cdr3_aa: CASSLFDVNQPLGNTIYF
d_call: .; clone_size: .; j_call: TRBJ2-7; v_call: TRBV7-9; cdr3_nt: TGTGCCAGCAGCGCCCCCCTTTCTCCCTACGAGCAGTACTTC; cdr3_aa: CASSAPLSPYEQYF
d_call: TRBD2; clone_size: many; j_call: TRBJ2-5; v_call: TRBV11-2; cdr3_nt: TGTGCCAGCAGCTTATCACTAGCGGGTGGGAAGGAGACCCAGTACTTC; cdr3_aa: CASSLSLAGGKETQYF
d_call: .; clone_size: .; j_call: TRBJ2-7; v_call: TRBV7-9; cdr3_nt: TGTGCCAGCAGCTTATCCACCGACTCCTACAATGAGCAGTTC; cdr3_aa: CASSLSTDSYNEQF
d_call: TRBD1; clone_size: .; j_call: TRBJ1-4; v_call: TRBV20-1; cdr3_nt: TGCAGTGCTAGAACCCGGACAGGGAGTGAAAAACTGTTTTTT; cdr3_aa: CSARTRTGSEKLFF